The sequence of this TCR beta chain was determined in a study of T and B cells in COVID-19 patients. Notes on this clonotype: As yet, its antigen is unknown.

Multiplex PCR with BIOMED2 TRB-A/B primer pools amplified TRB rearrangements. TCRdb reprocessed the multiplex PCR reads with MiXCR, giving one entry per CDR3 protein. Among tens of thousands of distinct CDR3 sequences, over 25% were seen once, and the ten largest hold 2.1%. Study-level findings and limits: CD4+, regulatory T cell, CD8+ and sorted SARS-CoV-2-responsive or tetramer+ T cells were not yet sequenced.

Per germline, CDR1 MNHEY and CDR2 SVGAGI. The length of the CDR3 is 18 residues. Trimming removed 5 bases from V and 4 bases from J; junction bases left unmatched: 15. TRB was amplified from about 250-500 ng of blood genomic DNA. The V call is TRBV6-5, the J call TRBJ1-3; 9 nucleotides align to TRBD1. Sequenced: blood. The clonotype originates from a human donor who had recovered from COVID-19. The CDR3 loop reads CASSQQPAQGASGNTIYF. CDR3 in DNA: TGTGCCAGCAGTCAACAACCCGCACAGGGGGCATCAGGAAACACCATATATTTT.